This passage covers 16 T cell receptor beta chains from one sample sequenced in a study of T cell responses to AZD1222 COVID-19 vaccine. Assay: immunoSEQ multiplex PCR; the TCRdb copy retains only in-frame clones and omits some. Of around 170,000 clones in the sample, approximately 91% were seen once. The sequenced sample was peripheral blood, obtained 28 days after the second AZD1222 dose. Source of these receptors: an adult who received the AZD1222 COVID-19 vaccine.

The sample holds one count of this clone. J is TRBJ2-3 and V is TRBV18; D remains ambiguous. The CDR3 runs to 14 residues. Per the germline V gene, CDR1 is KGHSH and CDR2 is LQKENI. V lost 0 bases and J 0 bases, leaving 4 bases between the germline ends. This CDR3 is CASSPPVSTDTQYF. The CDR3 DNA reads TGTGCCAGCTCACCACCGGTAAGCACAGATACGCAGTATTTT.

The chain couples TRBV30 to TRBJ2-4, with D perhaps being TRBD1 or TRBD2 (5 bases each). Germline values: CDR1 GTSNPN, CDR2 SVGIG (reference sequence). This CDR3 is 11 amino acids long. Trimming stripped 3 bases from V and 14 bases from J, with 14 bases between. The chain's CDR3 is CAWSGIGTEYF. The CDR3 nucleotides read TGTGCCTGGAGCGGTATCGGGACCGAGTACTTC. Full variable domain (remainder filled in from reference TRBV30 and TRBJ2-4): SQTIHQWPATLVQPVGSPLSLECTVEGTSNPNLYWYRQAAGRGLQLLFYSVGIGQISSEVPQNLSASRPQDRQFILSSKKLLLSDSGFYLCAWSGIGTEYFGAGTRLSVL.

V usage is TRBV10-1 and J usage is TRBJ1-1; D is possibly TRBD1 (5 bases). The germline V gene encodes CDR1 WNHNN and CDR2 SYGVQD (reference sequence). This CDR3 contains 14 residues. V shed 5 bases and J shed 4 bases, with 14 bases lying between them. The CDR3 DNA is TGCGCCAGCAGTTCGACAGTCGGTCGCACTGAAGCTTTCTTT. Protein product: CASSSTVGRTEAFF.

This rearrangement joins TRBV5-1 to TRBJ1-1, with D possibly matching TRBD1 (6 bases). The V end lost 3 bases, the J end lost 4 bases, and 16 bases lay between the germline ends. The germline gives CDR1 SGHRS, CDR2 YFSETQ. The CDR3 runs 15 residues. Written as DNA, the CDR3 is TGCGCCAGCAGCTGGCAGGACAGTCAGAGCACTGAAGCTTTCTTT. Encoded protein: CASSWQDSQSTEAFF.

V is TRBV27 and J is TRBJ1-4; D is unresolved. The CDR3 contains 14 residues. Trimming took 5 bases from V and 8 from J, leaving 15 bases between them. The germline CDR1 and CDR2 sequences are MNHEY and SMNVEV (reference sequence). The CDR3 is CASSPSSMGEKLFF. The CDR3 region has the DNA TGTGCCAGCAGTCCTAGCAGTATGGGCGAAAAACTGTTTTTT.

The rearrangement links TRBV7-2 to TRBJ1-3; D remains ambiguous. CDR3 length equals 13 residues. The V gene's germline CDR1 is SGHTA and CDR2 FQGNSA. V lost 1 base and J 7 bases, leaving 8 bases between the germline ends. CDR3 nucleotides: TGTGCCAGCAGCTTAGACCCAAAGAACACCATATATTTT. Encoded protein: CASSLDPKNTIYF.

This chain links TRBV12-3 or TRBV12-4 with TRBJ1-4; 7 nucleotides align to TRBD1. The CDR3 runs to 13 residues. V gave up 6 bases and J gave up 8 bases; unmatched junction bases: 6. CDR3 amino acids: CASSQGQEEKLFF. The CDR3 bases are TGTGCCAGCAGCCAAGGACAGGAGGAAAAACTGTTTTTT.

J is TRBJ1-5 and V is TRBV3-1 (or the pseudogene TRBV3-2); no firm D call. The CDR3 covers 17 residues. Trimming took 1 base from V and 0 from J, leaving 13 bases between them. Germline V gives CDR1 LGHDT, CDR2 YNNKEL (reference sequence). CDR3 amino acids: CASSQGYRYYSNQPQHF. The CDR3 DNA is TGTGCCAGCAGCCAAGGGTACCGCTACTATAGCAATCAGCCCCAGCATTTT.

The chain has TRBV7-9 and TRBJ1-1; 7 bases fit TRBD1. V dropped 7 bases and J dropped 1; count of bases not matched to a gene: 3. The CDR3 has 13 residues. CDR1 is SEHNR and CDR2 is FQNEAQ in the germline V gene (reference sequence). The CDR3 DNA is TGTGCCAGCACTGGGACAGAGAACACTGAAGCTTTCTTT. Amino acid sequence: CASTGTENTEAFF.

The V gene is TRBV11-2, the J gene TRBJ2-1; 12 nucleotides line up with TRBD2. The CDR3 runs 17 residues. Germline CDR1 is SGHAT and CDR2 is FQNNGV. J lost 4 bases, V lost 4 bases, and 8 bases had no gene match. CDR3 protein: CASSSPRTSGTYNEQFF. The CDR3 DNA follows: TGTGCCAGCAGCTCTCCTCGGACTAGCGGGACATACAATGAGCAGTTCTTC.

This clone has just one count. This chain connects TRBV25-1 to TRBJ2-3, with TRBD1 matching 8 bases. Trimming took 6 bases from V and 3 from J; bases not matched to a gene: 8. Germline CDR1 MGHDK, CDR2 SYGVNS. The CDR3 covers 15 residues. CDR3 DNA: TGTGCCAGCAGGTTCAGGGGGCAGCGGACAGATACGCAGTATTTT. This sequence encodes CASRFRGQRTDTQYF.

The rearrangement uses TRBV12-3 or TRBV12-4 and TRBJ1-2; D gene unclear. CDR3 length equals 13 residues. Trimming removed 3 bases from V and 4 bases from J, with 9 bases in between. CDR3 DNA sequence: TGTGCCAGCAGTTTCAGTTCTCCCTATGGCTACACCTTC. Its translation is CASSFSSPYGYTF.

V and J are TRBV3-1 (or the pseudogene TRBV3-2) and TRBJ2-3; 7 bases fit TRBD2. Unmatched junction bases numbered 15, after V lost 0 bases and J lost 0 bases. The germline V gene has CDR1 LGHDT and CDR2 YNNKEL (reference sequence). The CDR3 covers 20 residues. CDR3: CASSQDPRSRGLSSTDTQYF. The DNA for the CDR3 is TGTGCCAGCAGCCAAGATCCCCGCTCGCGGGGGTTATCTAGCACAGATACGCAGTATTTT.

This chain uses TRBV23-1 with TRBJ1-6, with TRBD1 as a possible D gene (5 bases). TRBV23-1 is designated an ORF whose function remains uncertain. The CDR3 has 15 amino acids. Trimming pared 4 bases from V and 0 bases from J, leaving 7 bases between. The chain's CDR3 is CASSPGTSYNSPLHF. CDR3 sequence (DNA): TGCGCCAGCAGTCCCGGGACCTCCTATAATTCACCCCTCCACTTT.

A note on this clone: One junction end disagrees with the germline gene, perhaps due to a read error. The chain joins TRBV5-4 to TRBJ2-2, with 9 bases identical to TRBD2. Germline CDR1 reads SGHNT; CDR2 reads YYREEE (reference sequence). The CDR3 sequence is 16 residues long. CDR3 region: CASSRGTSRDTEELFF. CDR3 nucleotides: TGTGCCAGCAGCCGCGGGACTAGCCGAGACACCGAGGAGCTGTTTTTT. The variable domain in full, completed from reference TRBV5-4 and TRBJ2-2, reads ETGVTQSPTHLIKTRGQQVTLRCSSQSGHNTVSWYQQALGQGPQFIFQYYREEENGRGNFPPRFSGLQFPNYSSELNVNALELDDSALYLCASSRGTSRDTEELFFGEGSRLTVL.

The CDR3 DNA follows: TGTGCCAGTAGTATAGAGGGGAATAGCAATCAGCCCCAGCATTTT. Amino acid sequence: CASSIEGNSNQPQHF. V is TRBV19 and J is TRBJ1-5; the D is unclear. CDR1 LNHDA and CDR2 SQIVND come from the germline V gene (reference sequence). This CDR3 has 15 residues. The germline V and J ends were trimmed by 0 bases and 0 bases, with 6 bases remaining between them.